Detailed here is one T cell receptor beta chain. The antigen is not known. Unique molecular identifiers were in the cDNA, with template-switch universal primer binding. TCRdb reprocessed the 5' RACE reads with MiXCR, giving one entry per CDR3 protein. In the table there are 400,000 to 500,000 distinct CDR3 sequences, approximately 18% of which are singletons. Every donor was a healthy Caucasian. The data stem from a study of identical twins. General study points: Invariant MAIT and iNKT cells could partly confound zero-insertion analyses. It was cross-sectional statistical analysis, not following the same donors, that the conclusions relied on.

This TCR was sampled from a man aged 45-65 years in good health. The sequenced sample was naive T cells sorted from blood.

The CDR3 loop is CASSPHRANTEAFF. The CDR3 nucleotides are TGTGCCAGCAGCCCTCATCGGGCCAACACTGAAGCTTTCTTT. The chain uses TRBV7-2 and TRBJ1-1; no clear D. The CDR3 is made up of 14 amino acids. The germline V and J ends were trimmed by 5 bases and 2 bases, with 12 bases remaining between them. Germline CDR1 SGHTA, CDR2 FQGNSA.